What follows describes a single T cell receptor beta chain. The sample is drawn from a study of T cell changes during pregnancy in multiple sclerosis. The junction had 3 bases not matched to a gene; V was cut back by 3 bases and J by 4 bases. The CDR3 has 14 amino acids. CDR1 and CDR2 from the germline V gene are MDHEN and SYDVKM. Only in-frame clones appear in the TCRdb table, and some are missing; sequencing was by immunoSEQ multiplex PCR. Of under 75,000 clones in the sample, under 95% were seen once. This sequence joins TRBV28 and TRBJ1-2; 9 nucleotides align to TRBD1. The sequencing used peripheral blood, collected in the third trimester of pregnancy. The TCR was taken from a female donor in good health, enrolled as a control in a pregnancy study. The CDR3 coding sequence is TGTGCCAGCAGTTTTTCGGGACAGGGCTATGGCTACACCTTC. Protein: CASSFSGQGYGYTF.